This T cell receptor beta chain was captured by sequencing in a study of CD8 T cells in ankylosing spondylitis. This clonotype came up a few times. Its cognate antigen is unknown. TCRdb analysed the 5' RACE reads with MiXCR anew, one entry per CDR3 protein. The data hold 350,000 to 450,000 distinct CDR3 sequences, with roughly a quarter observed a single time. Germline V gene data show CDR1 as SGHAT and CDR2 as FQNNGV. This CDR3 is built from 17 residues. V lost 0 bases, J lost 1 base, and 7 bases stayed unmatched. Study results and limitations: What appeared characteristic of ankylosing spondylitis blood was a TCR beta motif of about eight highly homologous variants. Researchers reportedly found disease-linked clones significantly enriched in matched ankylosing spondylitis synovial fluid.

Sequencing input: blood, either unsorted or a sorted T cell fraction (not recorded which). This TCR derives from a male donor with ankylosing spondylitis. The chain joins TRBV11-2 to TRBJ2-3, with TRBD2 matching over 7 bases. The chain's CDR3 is CASSLDLASGRTDTQYF. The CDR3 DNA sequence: TGTGCCAGCAGCTTAGATTTGGCTAGCGGACGCACAGATACGCAGTATTTT.